This TCR beta chain was documented in a study of T cells after posttransplantation cyclophosphamide. A marrow graft followed busulfan-fludarabine conditioning, with cyclophosphamide on days +3 and +4. This CDR3 spans 14 amino acids. The V end lost 1 base, the J end lost 2 bases, and 9 bases lay between the germline ends. Germline V CDR1 and CDR2: SGHDN, FVKESK. Sequencing was performed with immunoSEQ multiplex PCR; in TCRdb, only in-frame clones are kept and a portion is missing. The profile shows about 36,000 clones, about three quarters of them singletons. Source: CD4+ T cells sorted from blood, taken roughly 2,000 days after a stem cell transplant with posttransplant cyclophosphamide. The sequence came from a female patient aged 40 to 55 who received an allogeneic stem cell transplant from a related donor, was CMV-positive, and had no GVHD. Some T cells may have come from the graft donor. The chain joins TRBV14 to TRBJ2-7; tentatively, D is TRBD1 (5 bases). CDR3 residues: CASSQVGRTYEQYF. CDR3 DNA: TGTGCCAGCAGCCAAGTGGGGCGGACCTACGAGCAGTACTTC. Filled out from reference TRBV14 and TRBJ2-7, the complete variable domain reads EAGVTQFPSHSVIEKGQTVTLRCDPISGHDNLYWYRRVMGKEIKFLLHFVKESKQDESGMPNNRFLAERTGGTYSTLKVQPAELEDSGVYFCASSQVGRTYEQYFGPGTRLTVT.